This TCR beta chain was identified in a study of blood T cell repertoires in COVID-19. V gave up 3 bases and J gave up 4 bases, with 9 bases separating them. The germline gives CDR1 MNHEY, CDR2 SMNVEV (reference sequence). The CDR3 consists of 13 residues. The method was immunoSEQ multiplex PCR; TCRdb's version includes in-frame clones alone and lacks a portion of them. Of 230,000 or so clones in the sample, roughly 84% were seen once. The sequencing input was peripheral blood. The chain joins TRBV27 to TRBJ1-1; no firm D call. This receptor was identified in a man aged 40-49 years who had recovered from COVID-19. The DNA for the CDR3 is TGTGCCAGCAGTTTCAAGGGAGGCACTGAAGCTTTCTTT. Translating it yields CASSFKGGTEAFF.